This is a list of T cell receptor beta chains from one sample in a study of CD8 T cells in ankylosing spondylitis. TCRdb fed the 5' RACE reads into MiXCR, producing one record per CDR3 protein. The sample has roughly 230,000 distinct CDR3 sequences, 15% to 20% seen once. The material sequenced was blood, either unsorted or a sorted T cell fraction (not recorded which). The receptors were gathered from a male donor with ankylosing spondylitis or in good health (not recorded which). Both conserved end residues are part of each CDR3. The D gene is left open where the match is weak. A row's size may be missing; if present it is once, few, many or a size class.

j_call,v_call,clone_size,d_call,cdr3_nt,cdr3_aa
TRBJ2-2,TRBV12-5,.,.,TGTGCTAGTGGCCACCCATTTACGGGTATGGCGAACACCGGGGAGCTGTTTTTT,CASGHPFTGMANTGELFF
TRBJ2-2,TRBV19,.,.,TGTGCCAGTAGTACCCTTCAGGGCCCTACCGGGGAGCTGTTTTTT,CASSTLQGPTGELFF
TRBJ2-1,TRBV7-7,.,TRBD2,TGTGCTAGCAGCTTGGGTCTAGCGGATTACAATGAGCAGTTCTTC,CASSLGLADYNEQFF
TRBJ2-7,TRBV2,few,TRBD2,TGTGCCAGCAGTACCGTGAAACTAGCGGGAGCTTACGAGCAGTACTTC,CASSTVKLAGAYEQYF
TRBJ2-1,TRBV20-1,.,TRBD2,TGCAGTGCTAGAGATCAAGGACTAGCGGGGGCGTGGGGCAATGAGCAGTTCTTC,CSARDQGLAGAWGNEQFF
TRBJ2-7,TRBV3-1,few,.,TGTGCCAGCAGCCAAGCTGACCTACCCTACGAGCAGTACTTC,CASSQADLPYEQYF
TRBJ2-2,TRBV12-3/TRBV12-4,.,.,TGTGCCAGCAGTTTTGTACAGTCACCTCCTTACACCGGGGAGCTGTTTTTT,CASSFVQSPPYTGELFF
TRBJ2-7,TRBV29-1,.,.,TGCAGCGTTGAAACGGCAGGGAGGTACGAGCAGTACTTC,CSVETAGRYEQYF
TRBJ2-3,TRBV6-1,.,.,TGTGCCAGTAGAGGACCAGCGCCGACAGATACGCAGTATTTT,CASRGPAPTDTQYF
TRBJ1-4,TRBV20-1,.,.,TGCAGTGCTAGAGATTCGCAGTCCCCGAATGAAAAACTGTTTTTT,CSARDSQSPNEKLFF
TRBJ2-1,TRBV4-3,.,.,TGCGCCAGCAGCCAAGCCCCATGGGAGCAGGGCCAGCAGTTCTTC,CASSQAPWEQGQQFF
TRBJ2-1,TRBV11-1,few,.,TGTGCCAGCAGTCCCCCGGTCTCTGGGAATGAGCAGTTCTTC,CASSPPVSGNEQFF
TRBJ2-1,TRBV19,.,.,TGTGCCAGTAGTTCAGAGACAGGGACTTACAATGAGCAGTTCTTC,CASSSETGTYNEQFF
TRBJ2-7,TRBV14,.,TRBD2,TGTGCCAGCAGCCAAGAATTCGGGGGGGGCCTACGCGAGCAGTACTTC,CASSQEFGGGLREQYF
TRBJ2-2,TRBV12-3/TRBV12-4,many,.,TGTGCCAGCAGTTTACAGGGACGGGACACCGGGGAGCTGTTTTTT,CASSLQGRDTGELFF
TRBJ2-7,TRBV20-1,.,TRBD1,TGCAGTGCTCGACAGGGTTCGCAAGAGCAGTACTTC,CSARQGSQEQYF
TRBJ2-7,TRBV12-3/TRBV12-4,few,.,TGTGCCTCTCAAGGGGGAATCCGGTACGAGCAGTACTTC,CASQGGIRYEQYF
TRBJ2-7,TRBV29-1,few,TRBD2,TGCAGCGTTGATTCCGGGACTAGCGGGTCCTGGGACCACGAGCAGTACTTC,CSVDSGTSGSWDHEQYF
TRBJ2-6,TRBV18,.,TRBD2,TGTGCCAGCTCACCATGGGGACTAGCGGGAGAATTTCTATCTGGGGCCAACGTCCTGACTTTC,CASSPWGLAGEFLSGANVLTF
TRBJ2-2,TRBV10-1,many,TRBD2,TGCGCTTCGCGGCGGGAGCCTTTTTCCGGGGAGCTGTTTTTT,CASRREPFSGELFF
TRBJ2-7,TRBV4-1,few,TRBD2,TGCGCCAGCAGCCAAAGCTCCGGACTAGCGGGTACTTACGAGCAGTACTTC,CASSQSSGLAGTYEQYF
TRBJ2-1,TRBV29-1,.,TRBD2,TGCAGCGTTGAAGGAGCGGGAGTTTACAATGAGCAGTTCTTC,CSVEGAGVYNEQFF
TRBJ1-5,TRBV4-1,.,.,TGCGCCAGCAGCCATGGACAGAATAATCAGCCCCAGCATTTT,CASSHGQNNQPQHF
TRBJ2-5,TRBV29-1,many,.,TGCAGCGTTGCGAGCAGCGGGCTACGGGAGACCCAGTACTTC,CSVASSGLRETQYF
TRBJ2-3,TRBV7-2,.,TRBD2,TGTGCCAGCAGCTTAGCTAGCGGGAGGGCCTGGCCAGATACGCAGTATTTT,CASSLASGRAWPDTQYF
TRBJ2-1,TRBV4-3,few,.,TGCGCCAGCAGCCAAGATTCGAGGGATGTTCTTTCGGTGTTCTTC,CASSQDSRDVLSVFF
TRBJ2-7,TRBV4-3,.,.,TGCGCCAGCAGCTGGAGCAGTGGAGGGGACTACGAGCAGTACTTC,CASSWSSGGDYEQYF
TRBJ2-7,TRBV21-1,once,.,TGTGCCAGCAGCAAACAGGATAGGGTAGCGGGCCTTGCATCCTACGAGCAGTACTTC,CASSKQDRVAGLASYEQYF
TRBJ1-3,TRBV12-3/TRBV12-4,.,.,TGTGCCAGCAGTTTGAGGGTGAGCTCTGGAAACACCATATATTTT,CASSLRVSSGNTIYF
TRBJ2-3,TRBV7-7,.,TRBD2,TGTGCTAGCAGCCCGGGGGGGGTTGAAGATACGCAGTATTTT,CASSPGGVEDTQYF
TRBJ2-7,TRBV12-3/TRBV12-4,few,.,TGTGCCAGCAGTTTACTGAAATACTACGAGCAGTACTTC,CASSLLKYYEQYF
TRBJ2-7,TRBV4-1,many,TRBD1,TGCGCCAGCAGCCAAGTACAGGGGGCTTTCGAGCAGTACTTC,CASSQVQGAFEQYF
TRBJ2-5,TRBV12-3/TRBV12-4,.,.,TGTGCCAGCAGTTGGGACCTGGGAGAGACCCAGTACTTC,CASSWDLGETQYF
TRBJ2-3,TRBV29-1,many,.,TGCAGCGTTGAAAGGGCAGGGGTAGATACGCAGTATTTT,CSVERAGVDTQYF
TRBJ2-7,TRBV2,few,.,TGTGCCAGCAGTGATGGGGGATACAGGGTAACCTACGAGCAGTACTTC,CASSDGGYRVTYEQYF
TRBJ1-1,TRBV27,many,.,TGTGCCAGCAGCTCCGGACAAGGCCCTATGAACACTGAAGCTTTCTTT,CASSSGQGPMNTEAFF
TRBJ2-3,TRBV18,.,.,TGTGCCAGCTCCCACCCAGCCGAATTCACAGATACGCAGTATTTT,CASSHPAEFTDTQYF
TRBJ2-1,TRBV20-1,.,.,TGCAGTGCTAGCGAGGTATCCTACAATGAGCAGTTCTTC,CSASEVSYNEQFF
TRBJ2-1,TRBV4-1,few,TRBD2,TGCGCCAGCAGCCAAGATCCTGCGGGTCTAGCGGGAGGAAACAATGAGCAGTTCTTC,CASSQDPAGLAGGNNEQFF
TRBJ2-3,TRBV10-2,.,.,TGCGCCAGCAGTGAGTCGCTCGATACGCAGTATTTT,CASSESLDTQYF
TRBJ2-1,TRBV7-3,few,TRBD2,TGTGCCAGCAGCCCGCTAGCGGGTAGCCTATACAATGAGCAGTTCTTC,CASSPLAGSLYNEQFF
TRBJ2-3,TRBV10-1,.,.,TGCGATATATTGGATACGCAGTATTTT,CDILDTQYF
TRBJ1-4,TRBV7-9,few,.,TGTGCCAGCAGCTTACTTAGGGGAAGTGATGAAAAACTGTTTTTT,CASSLLRGSDEKLFF
TRBJ2-3,TRBV5-1,many,TRBD2,TGCGCCAGCAGCTTTACTAGCGGGGCAGATACGCAGTATTTT,CASSFTSGADTQYF
TRBJ2-1,TRBV27,.,.,TGTGCCAGCGGGTTAGCAGGGCCATATGAGCAGTTCTTC,CASGLAGPYEQFF
TRBJ2-1,TRBV5-1,.,TRBD2,TGCGCCAGCAGCTTGTTAGCGGGAGGGCCTCACAATGAGCAGTTCTTC,CASSLLAGGPHNEQFF
TRBJ2-3,TRBV11-2,few,.,TGTGCCAGCAGCTTAGAATGGGGATCCACAGATACGCAGTATTTT,CASSLEWGSTDTQYF
TRBJ2-7,TRBV11-1,.,TRBD2,TGTGCCAGCAGCTCCAGACTAGCGGGAGTTGGCGAGCAGTACTTC,CASSSRLAGVGEQYF
TRBJ2-2,TRBV29-1,many,TRBD2,TGCAGCGTCGTGACTAGCGGGAGGTCCGCGAACACCGGGGAGCTGTTTTTT,CSVVTSGRSANTGELFF
TRBJ2-7,TRBV25-1,few,TRBD1,TGTGCCAGCACGACAGGGGGCGAGCAGTACTTC,CASTTGGEQYF
TRBJ2-7,TRBV12-3/TRBV12-4,many,TRBD1,TGTGCCAGCAGCCAAGGTGGACAGGGGAGGGAGCAGTACTTC,CASSQGGQGREQYF
TRBJ2-1,TRBV29-1,few,TRBD2,TGCAGCGTTAGGGGACTAGAAGGGACGCGGTCCTACAATGAGCAGTTCTTC,CSVRGLEGTRSYNEQFF
TRBJ2-5,TRBV2,few,.,TGTGCCAGCGAACCCAAAGAGACCCAGTACTTC,CASEPKETQYF